This T cell receptor beta chain derives from a study of graft-versus-host responses after intestinal transplantation. Assay used: immunoSEQ multiplex PCR; TCRdb lists only in-frame clones, some missing. The table records roughly 90,000 clones, about 90% of them present only once. Study observations and caveats: GvH clonotypes were identified within recipient marrow, with a subset emerging first in ileum or blood.

This CDR3 spans 14 amino acids. Germline CDR1 PRHDT, CDR2 FYEKMQ (reference sequence). V was clipped by 5 bases and J by 7 bases, with 15 bases between them. On this clone: No antigen is known for it.

The input for sequencing was unstimulated CD8+ T cells sorted from spleen or lymph node cells, taken before intestinal transplant. This receptor was obtained from a human donor who received an intestinal transplant. The V call is TRBV13, the J call TRBJ2-1, with TRBD2 as a possible D gene (5 bases). DNA of the CDR3: TGTGCCAGCAGCATCCGACTACGCCGGAATGAGCAGTTCTTC. This encodes CASSIRLRRNEQFF.